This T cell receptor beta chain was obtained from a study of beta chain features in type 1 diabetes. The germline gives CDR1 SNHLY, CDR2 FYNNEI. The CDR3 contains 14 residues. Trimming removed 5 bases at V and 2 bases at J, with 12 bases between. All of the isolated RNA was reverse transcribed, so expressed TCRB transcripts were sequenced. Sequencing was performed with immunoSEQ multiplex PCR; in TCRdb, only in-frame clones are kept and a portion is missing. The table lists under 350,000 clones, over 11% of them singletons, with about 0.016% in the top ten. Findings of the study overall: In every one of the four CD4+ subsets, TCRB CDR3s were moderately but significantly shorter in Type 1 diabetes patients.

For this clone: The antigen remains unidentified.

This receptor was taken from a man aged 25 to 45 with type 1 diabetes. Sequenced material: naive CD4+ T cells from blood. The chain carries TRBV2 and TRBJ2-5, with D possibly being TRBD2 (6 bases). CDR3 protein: CASSPRGIQETQYF. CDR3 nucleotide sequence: TGTGCCAGCAGTCCTCGGGGGATACAAGAGACCCAGTACTTC.